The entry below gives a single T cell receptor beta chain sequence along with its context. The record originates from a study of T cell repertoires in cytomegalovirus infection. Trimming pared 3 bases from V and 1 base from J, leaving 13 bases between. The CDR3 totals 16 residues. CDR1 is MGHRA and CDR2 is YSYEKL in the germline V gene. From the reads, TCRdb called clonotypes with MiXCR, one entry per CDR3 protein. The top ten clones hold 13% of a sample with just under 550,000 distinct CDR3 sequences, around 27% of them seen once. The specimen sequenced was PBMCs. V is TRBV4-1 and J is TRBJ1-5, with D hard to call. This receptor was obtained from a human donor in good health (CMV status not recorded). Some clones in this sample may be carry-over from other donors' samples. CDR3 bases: TGCGCCAGCAGCCACGAGGGTGATAGGAGCAATCAGCCCCAGCATTTT. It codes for CASSHEGDRSNQPQHF.